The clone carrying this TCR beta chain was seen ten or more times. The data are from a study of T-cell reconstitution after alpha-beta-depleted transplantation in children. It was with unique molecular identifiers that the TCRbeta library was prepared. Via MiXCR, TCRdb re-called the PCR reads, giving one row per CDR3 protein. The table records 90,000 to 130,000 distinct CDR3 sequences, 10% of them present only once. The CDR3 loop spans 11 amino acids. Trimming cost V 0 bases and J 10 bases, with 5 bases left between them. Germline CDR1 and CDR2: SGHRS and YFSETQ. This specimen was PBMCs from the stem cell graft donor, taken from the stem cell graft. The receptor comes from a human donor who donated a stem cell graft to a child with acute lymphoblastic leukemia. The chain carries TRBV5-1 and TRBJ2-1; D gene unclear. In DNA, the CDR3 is TGCGCCAGCAGCTTGGGTCCAGAGCAGTTCTTC. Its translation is CASSLGPEQFF.